This TCR beta chain was sequenced in a study of T-cell reconstitution after alpha-beta-depleted transplantation in children. This clonotype was observed a handful of times. The CDR3 runs to 15 residues. V lost 4 bases, J lost 6 bases, and 7 bases stayed unmatched. Unique molecular identifiers were used in preparing the TCRbeta library. One entry per CDR3 protein results from TCRdb running MiXCR on the PCR reads. The sample holds about 610,000 distinct CDR3 sequences; under 12% are singletons and the top ten take roughly 4%. The receptor comes from a human donor who donated a stem cell graft to a child with acute myeloid leukemia. The chain employs TRBV12-3 or TRBV12-4 and TRBJ2-3, with 10 bases matching TRBD1. This sample comprised PBMCs from the stem cell graft donor, obtained from the stem cell graft. Here the CDR3 reads CASSSPGQGLDTQYF. CDR3 nucleotides: TGTGCCAGCAGTTCTCCGGGACAGGGGTTGGATACGCAGTATTTT.